The 10 T cell receptor beta chains given below trace back to one sample, sequenced in a study of CD8+ T cells in alopecia areata. In each case, RNA was isolated and then reverse transcribed into cDNA as the sequencing template. Assay: immunoSEQ multiplex PCR; the TCRdb copy retains only in-frame clones and omits some. In the table there are approximately 210,000 clones, 60% of which are singletons. Treatment of the sample: oral pan-JAK inhibitor, 5-10 mg twice daily. The sequences come from CD4+ T cells sorted from blood, collected at week 4, from a patient treated with tofacitinib. The receptors were sampled from a human donor with alopecia areata.

This clone showed up many times. The CDR3 region has the DNA TGTGCCATCAAGAGGGGTACACTAGCGGGGAGTAATGAGCAGTTCTTC. Amino acids: CAIKRGTLAGSNEQFF. The chain uses TRBV10-3 and TRBJ2-1, with 10 bases lining up with TRBD2. The CDR3 has 16 residues. V was pared by 7 bases and J by 7 bases, with 13 bases of the junction left unmatched. The germline V gene encodes CDR1 ENHRY and CDR2 SYGVKD.

V and J are TRBV7-2 and TRBJ1-2; D remains ambiguous. Trimming pared 1 base from V and 4 bases from J, leaving 7 bases between. The CDR3 length is 13 residues. CDR1 and CDR2 (germline): SGHTA, FQGNSA. The CDR3 nucleotides read TGTGCCAGCAGCTTAGGGACGGTCTATGGCTACACCTTC. This sequence encodes CASSLGTVYGYTF.

The J gene is TRBJ2-7, the V gene TRBV18; 13 positions agree with TRBD2. CDR3 length: 15 amino acids. Germline CDR1 KGHSH, CDR2 LQKENI. V shed 3 bases and J 2 bases; nucleotides not matched to a gene: 1. The CDR3 bases are TGTGCCAGCTCACCGACTAGCGGGGGGACCTACGAGCAGTACTTC. It yields the protein CASSPTSGGTYEQYF.

This clone was detected a few times. The gene calls are TRBV6-6 and TRBJ1-1; no firm D call. Germline V lookup: CDR1 MNHNY, CDR2 SVGAGI (reference sequence). There are 14 residues in the CDR3. Deletions cut 0 bases from V and 8 bases from J, with 13 bases between. The CDR3, as DNA: TGTGCCAGCAGTTACTCCAGGATCGTCCAGGAAGCTTTCTTT. It yields the protein CASSYSRIVQEAFF.

This clone has a handful of counts. The chain uses TRBV28 and TRBJ1-5; 7 bases are a match to TRBD1. Germline V lookup: CDR1 MDHEN, CDR2 SYDVKM. The length of the CDR3 is 12 residues. Trimming took 10 bases from V and 8 from J; bases not matched to a gene: 8. The CDR3 spells CATTTGVEPQHF. CDR3 nucleotide sequence: TGTGCCACTACTACAGGGGTAGAGCCCCAGCATTTT. Full variable domain (missing parts from reference TRBV28 and TRBJ1-5): DVKVTQSSRYLVKRTGEKVFLECVQDMDHENMFWYRQDPGLGLRLIYFSYDVKMKEKGDIPEGYSVSREKKERFSLILESASTNQTSMYLCATTTGVEPQHFGDGTRLSIL.

This clone was seen a single time. This chain connects TRBV25-1 to TRBJ2-7, with 10 bases lining up with TRBD1. V shed 4 bases, J shed 5 bases, and the junction held 5 bases outside the gene matches. The V gene's germline CDR1 is MGHDK and CDR2 SYGVNS. CDR3 length: 14 amino acids. The CDR3 sequence is CASSGDRGDHEQYF. As DNA, the CDR3 is TGTGCCAGCAGTGGGGACAGGGGTGACCACGAGCAGTACTTC.

The chain is built from TRBV7-9 and TRBJ1-1, with D uncertain. The CDR3 length is 14 residues. CDR1 SEHNR and CDR2 FQNEAQ come from the germline V gene (reference sequence). Trimming took off 1 base at V and 4 bases at J, with 10 bases between the two ends. The CDR3 spells CASSLETGFTEAFF. CDR3 nucleotide sequence: TGTGCCAGCAGCTTAGAGACCGGCTTCACTGAAGCTTTCTTT.

This clone turned up a few times. The chain joins TRBV2 to TRBJ1-1; unclear D gene. This CDR3 has 14 amino acids. Deletions cut 1 base from V and 4 bases from J, with 10 bases between. Germline V gene sequence: CDR1 SNHLY, CDR2 FYNNEI. CDR3 region: CASSEGQVITEAFF. The CDR3 region has the DNA TGTGCCAGCAGTGAAGGGCAAGTAATCACTGAAGCTTTCTTT.

The V call is TRBV25-1, the J call TRBJ1-6; 10 nucleotides agree with TRBD1. This CDR3 has 14 amino acids. V shed 7 bases and J 7 bases; nucleotides not matched to a gene: 4. Germline values: CDR1 MGHDK, CDR2 SYGVNS. The CDR3 DNA reads as TGTGCCAGCACACGGACAGGGGGGAATTCACCCCTCCACTTT. Translation: CASTRTGGNSPLHF.

This clone showed up just once. The chain links TRBV29-1 to TRBJ2-5, with 14 bases aligning to TRBD2. Per germline, CDR1 SQVTM and CDR2 ANQGSEA. Trimming cost V 6 bases and J 4 bases; bases outside gene matches: 7. CDR3 length equals 15 residues. The CDR3 DNA reads TGCAGCGTCGGGACTAGCGGGGGACTAGGAGAGACCCAGTACTTC. This translates into CSVGTSGGLGETQYF.